The 22 T cell receptor beta chains listed next were all sequenced from one sample in a study of shared clonotypes between healthy human individuals. The table came from immunoSEQ multiplex PCR; TCRdb's copy has only in-frame clones and leaves some out. Of about 1.5 million clones detected, under 99% appear once; the ten largest clones hold approximately 0.45%. The sample taken for sequencing was naive CD4+ T cells sorted from blood. The subset here: CD45RA+ positively selected. The receptors were sampled from a young man in good health.

V and J are TRBV20-1 and TRBJ1-2; maybe TRBD1 (5 bases). Trimming cost V 6 bases and J 8 bases, with 13 bases left between them. The CDR3 has 11 amino acids. Germline CDR1 and CDR2: DFQATT and SNEGSKA (reference sequence). The CDR3 reads CSATRGYGYTF. DNA of the CDR3: TGCAGTGCGACGAGGGGCTACGGCTACACCTTC.

This clone has a count of ten or more. The same CDR3 can be traced to other DNA sequences in this sample. The rearrangement links TRBV27 to TRBJ2-3; D not resolved. Per the germline V gene, CDR1 is MNHEY and CDR2 is SMNVEV (reference sequence). V lost 0 bases and J lost 2, with 6 bases in between. This CDR3 has 14 amino acids. The CDR3 DNA reads TGTGCCAGCAGTTTATCGGTATCCACAGATACGCAGTATTTT. This gives the protein CASSLSVSTDTQYF.

The rearrangement uses TRBV13 and TRBJ2-1; 11 nucleotides match TRBD2. V lost 4 bases and J lost 3; bases outside the gene matches: 11. Germline values: CDR1 PRHDT, CDR2 FYEKMQ (reference sequence). The CDR3 has 18 residues. In nucleotides, the CDR3 is TGTGCCAGCAGCTACATAACTCGGGGACTAGCGGACTACAATGAGCAGTTCTTC. Translating gives CASSYITRGLADYNEQFF.

The rearrangement links TRBV11-2 to TRBJ2-1; unclear D gene. Germline values: CDR1 SGHAT, CDR2 FQNNGV. The V end lost 5 bases, the J end lost 12 bases, and 26 bases lay between the germline ends. The CDR3 has 16 amino acids. The CDR3 nucleotides are TGTGCCAGCAGCCCTACCGGCCTCCAGTCCGTGAAGGGGCAGTTCTTC. It specifies CASSPTGLQSVKGQFF.

A few counts support this clone. The V call is TRBV4-1, the J call TRBJ2-7, with D possibly matching TRBD1 (5 bases). The V gene lost 3 bases and the J gene lost 1 base, with 7 bases spanning the gap. The CDR3 runs 13 residues. Germline CDR1 is MGHRA and CDR2 is YSYEKL. The CDR3 sequence: CASSQRQSYEQYF. The CDR3 DNA is TGCGCCAGCAGCCAGAGACAGTCCTACGAGCAGTACTTC.

The CDR3 sequence is CASSYSGPNTGELFF. CDR3 DNA sequence: TGTGCCAGCAGTTACTCGGGCCCGAACACCGGGGAGCTGTTTTTT. V gene TRBV6-6 combines with J gene TRBJ2-2, with no clear D. The CDR3 runs to 15 residues. The germline V gene has CDR1 MNHNY and CDR2 SVGAGI (reference sequence). V was trimmed by 0 bases and J by 0 bases, leaving 5 bases between them.

This clone was found once. The chain links TRBV2 to TRBJ2-4, with D tentatively TRBD1 (6 bases). Trimming took 6 bases from V and 0 from J, leaving 15 bases between them. Germline V gene data show CDR1 as SNHLY and CDR2 as FYNNEI. The CDR3 runs to 16 residues. CDR3: CASRKGQSVAKNIQYF. The CDR3, as DNA: TGTGCCAGCAGGAAAGGACAGTCCGTAGCCAAAAACATTCAGTACTTC.

Comments on this clone: The sample holds other DNA sequences that translate to the same CDR3. The chain combines TRBV5-1 with TRBJ2-5; no clear D. The CDR3 contains 13 residues. Trimming pared 2 bases from V and 1 base from J, leaving 6 bases between. Per germline, CDR1 SGHRS and CDR2 YFSETQ. This CDR3 reads CASSFGSQETQYF. The CDR3 bases are TGCGCCAGCAGCTTTGGGTCCCAAGAGACCCAGTACTTC.

The CDR3 DNA reads as TGCGCCAGCAGCTTGGGGGGGCGCAGCACTGAAGCTTTCTTT. Protein sequence: CASSLGGRSTEAFF. The chain recombines TRBV5-1 with TRBJ1-1; D is possibly TRBD1 (6 bases). This CDR3 has 14 amino acids. CDR1 and CDR2 (germline): SGHRS, YFSETQ. V was clipped by 0 bases and J by 4 bases, with 10 bases between them. The full variable domain, its missing parts supplied by reference TRBV5-1 and TRBJ1-1, is KAGVTQTPRYLIKTRGQQVTLSCSPISGHRSVSWYQQTPGQGLQFLFEYFSETQRNKGNFPGRFSGRQFSNSRSEMNVSTLELGDSALYLCASSLGGRSTEAFFGQGTRLTVV.

This chain joins TRBV19 and TRBJ2-1; 11 nucleotides agree with TRBD2. The V segment lost 8 bases and the J segment 10 bases; nucleotides outside the gene matches: 10. Germline lookup yields CDR1 LNHDA and CDR2 SQIVND (reference sequence). The CDR3 covers 14 residues. CDR3 protein: CASRGLAGAYEQFF. CDR3 in DNA: TGTGCCAGTCGAGGACTAGCGGGTGCCTACGAGCAGTTCTTC.

The chain is built from TRBV5-6 and TRBJ2-6; 11 bases are a match to TRBD1. The CDR3 sequence is 18 residues long. J lost 0 bases, V lost 2 bases, and 4 bases had no gene match. Germline CDR1 reads SGHDT; CDR2 reads YYEEEE. The CDR3: CASSLPGQGGSGANVLTF. The DNA of the CDR3 is TGTGCCAGCAGCTTACCGGGACAGGGGGGCTCTGGGGCCAACGTCCTGACTTTC.

The V gene is TRBV19, the J gene TRBJ2-1, with D hard to call. Trimming removed 3 bases at V and 7 bases at J, with 13 bases between. Germline V gives CDR1 LNHDA, CDR2 SQIVND (reference sequence). CDR3 length: 14 amino acids. The CDR3 coding sequence is TGTGCCAGTAGTATGGATCGTTGGGGTAATGAGCAGTTCTTC. Protein sequence: CASSMDRWGNEQFF.

A single count supports this clone. V and J are TRBV29-1 and TRBJ2-5, with D perhaps TRBD2 (6 bases). Trimming removed 8 bases at V and 5 bases at J, with 18 bases between. The CDR3 is 13 amino acids. CDR1 and CDR2 from the germline V gene are SQVTM and ANQGSEA. CDR3 in amino acids: CSTDGGDWETQYF. The CDR3 bases are TGCAGCACCGACGGCGGGGATTGGGAGACCCAGTACTTC.

In regard to this clone: This sample includes further DNA sequences coding for the same CDR3. Written as DNA, the CDR3 is TGTGCCAGCAGCTTAGGGGGTGCCACTGAAGCTTTCTTT. It yields the protein CASSLGGATEAFF. The chain recombines TRBV7-3 with TRBJ1-1; a possible D gene is TRBD1 (5 bases). Trimming left V 2 bases short and J 4 bases short, with 8 bases between. Germline loops: CDR1 SGHTA, CDR2 FQGTGA. This CDR3 has 13 residues.

The V and J genes are TRBV5-1 and TRBJ2-3; D is undetermined. The germline V gene has CDR1 SGHRS and CDR2 YFSETQ. The length of the CDR3 is 15 residues. The germline V and J ends were trimmed by 0 bases and 0 bases, with 8 bases remaining between them. The CDR3 sequence is CASSLVGLSTDTQYF. The CDR3 coding sequence is TGCGCCAGCAGCTTGGTGGGATTAAGCACAGATACGCAGTATTTT.

The gene calls are TRBV7-9 and TRBJ2-5, with unresolved D. The CDR3 loop spans 15 amino acids. V lost 5 bases and J lost 2, with 15 bases in between. Germline V gene lookup returns CDR1 SEHNR and CDR2 FQNEAQ (reference sequence). In DNA form, the CDR3 reads TGTGCCAGCAGCGCAAAGACGGACCAACAAGAGACCCAGTACTTC. Its protein is CASSAKTDQQETQYF.

The chain is built from TRBV10-2 and TRBJ2-7; D gene ambiguous. The germline gives CDR1 WSHSY, CDR2 SAAADI. The CDR3 spans 17 residues. V was shortened by 2 bases and J by 1 base, with 18 bases between the two germline ends. The CDR3 nucleotides read TGCGCCAGCAGTGAGGGTAGTTGGGGTTCCGCTTCCTACGAGCAGTACTTC. This gives the protein CASSEGSWGSASYEQYF.

The V gene is TRBV2, the J gene TRBJ2-3; D not resolved. CDR1 and CDR2 from the germline V gene are SNHLY and FYNNEI. The CDR3 spans 15 residues. V lost 2 bases and J lost 0, with 9 bases in between. CDR3 DNA sequence: TGTGCCAGCAGTGAATTGTTCCCTAGCACAGATACGCAGTATTTT. Amino acid sequence: CASSELFPSTDTQYF. Looking up the rest from reference TRBV2 and TRBJ2-3 gives the full variable domain: EPEVTQTPSHQVTQMGQEVILRCVPISNHLYFYWYRQILGQKVEFLVSFYNNEISEKSEIFDDQFSVERPDGSNFTLKIRSTKLEDSAMYFCASSELFPSTDTQYFGPGTRLTVL.

CDR3 sequence (DNA): TGTGCTAGTGGACGTGGACAGGGGGCTGATGAGCAGTTCTTC. Protein sequence: CASGRGQGADEQFF. The chain carries TRBV12-5 and TRBJ2-1, with TRBD1 matching over 11 bases. After removal of 6 bases from V and 8 bases from J, the junction contained 6 bases not matched to a gene. CDR1 and CDR2 from the germline V gene are LGHNT and FRNRAP. CDR3 length: 14 amino acids.

The sample holds a few counts of this clone. The CDR3 loop reads CASSPPLAGGYNEQFF. The DNA for the CDR3 is TGTGCCAGCTCACCACCGCTAGCGGGAGGGTACAATGAGCAGTTCTTC. The chain uses TRBV18 and TRBJ2-1; 12 positions match TRBD2. CDR3 size: 16 residues. V lost 0 bases, J lost 4 bases, and 1 base stayed unmatched. Germline V lookup: CDR1 KGHSH, CDR2 LQKENI.

This clone was observed once. This chain joins TRBV18 and TRBJ2-3, with 7 bases identical to TRBD1. V lost 4 bases to trimming and J lost 2 bases; unmatched junction nucleotides: 9. CDR1 KGHSH and CDR2 LQKENI come from the germline V gene. There are 16 residues in the CDR3. This CDR3 is CASSRDHRGSTDTQYF. DNA of the CDR3: TGTGCCAGCTCACGTGACCACAGGGGTTCCACAGATACGCAGTATTTT. Drawing the rest from reference TRBV18 and TRBJ2-3, the complete variable domain is NAGVMQNPRHLVRRRGQEARLRCSPMKGHSHVYWYRQLPEEGLKFMVYLQKENIIDESGMPKERFSAEFPKEGPSILRIQQVVRGDSAAYFCASSRDHRGSTDTQYFGPGTRLTVL.

The CDR3, as DNA: TGTGCCTCAAAGGGCGGACCTCAAGAGACCCAGTACTTC. This encodes CASKGGPQETQYF. The chain has TRBV30 and TRBJ2-5; D is ambiguous. The CDR3 loop spans 13 amino acids. Trimming left V 7 bases short and J 2 bases short, with 14 bases between. The germline gives CDR1 GTSNPN, CDR2 SVGIG (reference sequence).